This TCR beta chain comes out of a study of T cell changes during pregnancy in multiple sclerosis (dated by TCRdb to about 2019). As for the study more broadly: Changes in the T cell repertoire over the course of pregnancy were examined in this study in women with multiple sclerosis.

The library was generated by the immunoSEQ multiplex PCR assay. This immuneACCESS table, as held by TCRdb, lists in-frame sequences with V and J called but not all clones. Of the missing ones, under half trace to an unresolved V gene in checked studies; the others have no known cause. The sample records over 85,000 clones, around 90% of which are singletons. The top ten hold more than 1.5% of the sample. Ends trimmed: V by 0 bases, J by 6 bases; bases unmatched to a gene: 3. CDR1 and CDR2 were assigned from the germline V gene as SGHRS and YFSETQ. The CDR3 starts with the cysteine, ends with the phenylalanine, and has 14 residues. This entry keeps only the CDR3 DNA: 42 bases, framed from base 1. Details on this clone: Its target antigen remains unknown. No much larger clone exists at a distance of one base, and base qualities are not known.

Recombination linked TRBV5-1 to TRBJ2-1, with 7 junctional bases fitting TRBD1. Source: peripheral blood, taken in the first trimester of pregnancy. This receptor was identified in a female donor in good health, enrolled as a control in a pregnancy study. The nucleotides are TGCGCCAGCAGCTTGGGGCAGGGGGTCAATGAGCAGTTCTTC. It translates to CASSLGQGVNEQFF.